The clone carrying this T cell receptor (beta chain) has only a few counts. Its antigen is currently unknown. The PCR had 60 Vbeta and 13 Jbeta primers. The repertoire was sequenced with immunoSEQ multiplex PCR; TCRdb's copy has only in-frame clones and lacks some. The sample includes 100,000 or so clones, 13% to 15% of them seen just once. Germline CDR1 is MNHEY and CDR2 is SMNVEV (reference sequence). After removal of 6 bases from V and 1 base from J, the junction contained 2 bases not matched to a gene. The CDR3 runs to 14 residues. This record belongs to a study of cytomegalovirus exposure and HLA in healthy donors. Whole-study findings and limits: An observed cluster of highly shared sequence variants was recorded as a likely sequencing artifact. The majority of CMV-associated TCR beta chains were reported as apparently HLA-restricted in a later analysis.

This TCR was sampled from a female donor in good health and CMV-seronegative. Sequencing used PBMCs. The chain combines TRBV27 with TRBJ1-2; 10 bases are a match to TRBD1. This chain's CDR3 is CASRGTGVNYGYTF. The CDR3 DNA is TGTGCCAGCAGGGGGACAGGGGTTAACTATGGCTACACCTTC.